This TCR beta chain was captured in a study of blood T cell repertoires in COVID-19. Across the study: Material from acute and convalescent COVID-19 was sourced from the United States, Italy and Spain. Nucleic acid was either cDNA or gDNA, and it came from T cells, B-cell-depleted T cells, or PBMCs.

The CDR3 covers 13 residues. Germline V gives CDR1 MDHEN, CDR2 SYDVKM. With 10 bases removed from V and 2 bases from J, the gap between germline ends came to 14 bases. Authors' analysis steps: Researchers report that nucleated cell counts were estimated from reference gene primer amplification. Data came from immunoSEQ multiplex PCR; TCRdb stores just in-frame clones and leaves some out. V and J calls and clone size come straight from that table; D and trimming were deduced from the DNA. The sample contains fewer than 200,000 clones, about four fifths of which appear only once. Material: peripheral blood. The sequence was collected from a woman aged 70 to 79 with acute or convalescent COVID-19. V is TRBV28 and J is TRBJ1-1; D not resolved. The CDR3 DNA reads TGTGCCACCCTAGGACTGATCAACACTGAAGCTTTCTTT. It codes for CATLGLINTEAFF.